This TCR beta chain was identified during a study of T-cell reconstitution after alpha-beta-depleted transplantation in children. Broader study findings: Expanded graft clones numbering several hundred reportedly gave rise to alpha-beta T cells about two months after transplant. One year post-transplant, T-cell counts and diversity were largely derived from T cells produced anew.

TCRbeta library preparation incorporated unique molecular identifiers. Each CDR3 protein gets one entry after TCRdb re-called the PCR reads with MiXCR. The table has hundreds of thousands of distinct CDR3 sequences, 9.5% to 13% seen once. From germline, CDR1 is SGHRS and CDR2 YFSETQ. The CDR3 spans 11 residues. This clonotype has ten or more counts. The antigen is unknown. A read error may produce the germline difference seen at one junction end. This receptor was obtained from a male patient under 10 years old who had a stem cell transplant for chronic granulomatous disease, so the T cells may come from the graft donor. This chain joins TRBV5-1 and TRBJ2-5; D remains ambiguous. The specimen was peripheral blood, collected 180 days after TCRalphabeta/CD19-depleted stem cell transplant. DNA of the CDR3: TGTGCCAGCAGCTTAGCCGAGACCCAGTACTTC. It encodes CASSLAETQYF.